This TCR beta chain is from a study of Graves' ophthalmopathy and Graves' hyperthyroidism. Broader study findings: Most expanded thyroid clonotypes above 0.001 frequency also appeared in blood.

Other autoimmune diseases, uncontrolled infections, pregnancy or lactation led to the exclusion of patients. This clonotype was recorded at least ten times. Its specificity is unknown. The CDR3 has 14 amino acids. Trimming removed 2 bases from V and 2 bases from J, with 9 bases in between. Looked up from germline, CDR1 is MNHEY and CDR2 is SMNVEV (reference sequence). RNA transcripts were the template, and TCR beta CDR3 regions were amplified from them. RT-PCR in the first round used HTBI primers; a second-round multiplex PCR followed. TCRdb used MiXCR to reprocess the multiplex PCR reads, holding one entry per CDR3 protein. The table includes about 620,000 distinct CDR3 sequences, 22% detected once.

J is TRBJ2-5 and V is TRBV27, with D possibly being TRBD1 or TRBD2 (5 bases each). The sequenced material came from peripheral blood. The receptor was isolated from a woman younger than 35 with stable Graves' hyperthyroidism. Some clones in this sample may be carry-over from other donors' samples. In DNA, the CDR3 is TGTGCCAGCAGTTTAGGGTGGGGGCAAGAGACCCAGTACTTC. This gives the protein CASSLGWGQETQYF.